Each of the 29 T cell receptor beta chains below was sequenced from the same sample in a study of cytomegalovirus exposure and HLA in healthy donors. Primers: 60 Vbeta forward and 13 Jbeta reverse. Data came from immunoSEQ multiplex PCR; TCRdb stores just in-frame clones and leaves some out. This sample has 90,000 to 100,000 clones, with around 9.6% found just once. Sequencing was done on a sample of PBMCs. All receptors derive from a man in his fifties in good health and CMV-seropositive.

In its sample, this clone was seen a few times. The V call is TRBV5-5, the J call TRBJ2-1; perhaps TRBD2 as D (5 bases). Germline CDR1 is SGHKS and CDR2 is YYEKEE (reference sequence). The CDR3 is made up of 15 amino acids. Between the trimmed V and J ends, which lost 5 bases and 1 base, there was a span of 13 bases. This CDR3 reads CASSPGEGSYNEQFF. DNA of the CDR3: TGTGCCAGCAGTCCTGGAGAGGGATCCTACAATGAGCAGTTCTTC.

This clone was seen only once. DNA for the CDR3: TGTGCCAGCAGCTTGGTGGACTCCAAATCACCCCTCCACTTT. This sequence encodes CASSLVDSKSPLHF. The chain has TRBV5-7 and TRBJ1-6; D gene unclear. TRBV5-7 is sorted into the ORF group, with uncertain function. Trimming left V 0 bases short and J 10 bases short, with 11 bases between. The CDR3 is 14 residues long.

The chain is built from TRBV7-2 and TRBJ2-5, with a weak D call TRBD2 (6 bases). The CDR3 length is 15 residues. Germline lookup yields CDR1 SGHTA and CDR2 FQGNSA. Deletions cut 3 bases from V and 0 bases from J, with 11 bases between. DNA of the CDR3: TGTGCCAGCAGCTTTTCGGGACTGGACCAAGAGACCCAGTACTTC. It codes for CASSFSGLDQETQYF.

In its sample, this clone was seen a few times. V and J are TRBV25-1 and TRBJ1-2, with TRBD1 identical over 10 bases. Germline CDR1 reads MGHDK; CDR2 reads SYGVNS. The CDR3 is 17 residues long. V was pared by 3 bases and J by 2 bases, with 9 bases of the junction left unmatched. The DNA of the CDR3 is TGTGCCAGCAGTGATGTGGGACAGGGGAACCCAAACTATGGCTACACCTTC. This translates into CASSDVGQGNPNYGYTF.

This clone has a handful of counts. The rearrangement links TRBV7-2 to TRBJ1-5; D not certain. Trimming took 2 bases from V and 3 from J, leaving 11 bases between them. Per germline, CDR1 SGHTA and CDR2 FQGNSA. The CDR3 loop spans 15 amino acids. CDR3 residues: CASSLIEQHNQPQHF. The CDR3 DNA reads as TGTGCCAGCAGCTTAATCGAACAGCACAATCAGCCCCAGCATTTT.

This clone was counted only a few times. The chain employs TRBV6-6 and TRBJ2-2; TRBD2 matches 7 bases. CDR1 is MNHNY and CDR2 is SVGAGI in the germline V gene (reference sequence). The CDR3 spans 15 residues. V was pared by 2 bases and J by 3 bases, with 3 bases of the junction left unmatched. The CDR3 DNA follows: TGTGCCAGCAGTTACGGGGGACTACACACCGGGGAGCTGTTTTTT. This codes for CASSYGGLHTGELFF.

J is TRBJ1-3 and V is TRBV10-3; 7 positions match TRBD1. This CDR3 comprises 13 residues. The V gene end was trimmed by 11 bases and the J gene end by 0 bases; junction bases not matched to a gene: 4. CDR1 and CDR2 (germline): ENHRY, SYGVKD. The CDR3 protein is CAAWDSSGNTIYF. The CDR3 DNA reads as TGTGCCGCTTGGGACAGCTCTGGAAACACCATATATTTT.

V and J are TRBV7-2 and TRBJ1-2; 7 bases match TRBD1. This CDR3 contains 12 residues. In germline, CDR1 is SGHTA, CDR2 FQGNSA. The J segment lost 7 bases and the V segment lost 4 bases, leaving 3 bases of the junction unmatched. In nucleotides, the CDR3 is TGTGCCAGCAGCTCCAGACAGGGTGGCTACACCTTC. As protein: CASSSRQGGYTF.

This sequence joins TRBV5-6 and TRBJ2-3; 12 nucleotides align to TRBD2. Germline-derived CDR1 and CDR2 are SGHDT and YYEEEE. V trimming: 0 bases; J trimming: 4 bases; junction bases outside the gene matches: 3. This CDR3 is built from 16 residues. The CDR3 region has the DNA TGTGCCAGCAGCTTGGGTGCTAGCGGGAGGGCAGATACGCAGTATTTT. Encoded protein: CASSLGASGRADTQYF.

V and J are TRBV30 and TRBJ2-7; 8 nucleotides match TRBD1. Germline V CDR1 and CDR2: GTSNPN, SVGIG (reference sequence). After removal of 2 bases from V and 0 bases from J, the junction contained 12 bases not matched to a gene. The CDR3 runs 17 residues. CDR3: CAWSPTPDRGSSYEQYF. CDR3 coding DNA: TGTGCCTGGAGTCCCACTCCCGACAGGGGAAGCTCCTACGAGCAGTACTTC.

This clone was seen a handful of times. The rearrangement links TRBV6-5 to TRBJ2-1, with TRBD2 matching 7 bases. V shed 0 bases and J 0 bases; nucleotides not matched to a gene: 2. In germline, CDR1 is MNHEY, CDR2 SVGAGI. The CDR3 has 16 amino acids. The CDR3 DNA is TGTGCCAGCAGTTACTCGGGCGGGAGCTCCTACAATGAGCAGTTCTTC. As protein: CASSYSGGSSYNEQFF.

This clone appeared a few times. The rearrangement joins TRBV6-4 to TRBJ2-1, with D perhaps matching TRBD2 (5 bases). The germline CDR1 and CDR2 sequences are MRHNA and SNTAGT. V gave up 2 bases and J gave up 3 bases, with 5 bases separating them. The CDR3 length is 13 residues. The CDR3 sequence is CASSDGSYNEQFF. The DNA of the CDR3 is TGTGCCAGCAGTGACGGGAGCTACAATGAGCAGTTCTTC.

The table lists this clone with a few counts. V gene TRBV29-1 combines with J gene TRBJ2-2, with D possibly TRBD2 on 5 matching bases. V was shortened by 2 bases and J by 5 bases, with 6 bases between the two germline ends. Germline V gives CDR1 SQVTM, CDR2 ANQGSEA. This CDR3 is built from 12 residues. As DNA, the CDR3 is TGCAGCGTTGAACGGAGGACCGGGGAGCTGTTTTTT. It codes for CSVERRTGELFF.

The chain combines TRBV27 with TRBJ1-3, with D possibly TRBD1 on 5 matching bases. CDR3 length: 14 residues. Trimming removed 10 bases from V and 0 bases from J, with 13 bases in between. Germline V lookup: CDR1 MNHEY, CDR2 SMNVEV (reference sequence). For the CDR3, the DNA is TGTGCCACCAAAGGGGTTGACTCTGGAAACACCATATATTTT. Amino acid sequence: CATKGVDSGNTIYF.

V and J are TRBV5-4 and TRBJ2-7; 12 nucleotides line up with TRBD2. CDR1 is SGHNT, CDR2 YYREEE, per germline (reference sequence). The V gene end was trimmed by 4 bases and the J gene end by 3 bases; junction bases not matched to a gene: 2. The CDR3 loop spans 14 amino acids. The CDR3 region has the DNA TGTGCCAGCAGCCGGACTAGCGGGATCTACGAGCAGTACTTC. This codes for CASSRTSGIYEQYF.

This clone was seen a handful of times. The chain links TRBV2 to TRBJ2-5; D is possibly TRBD1 (6 bases). Germline V gene sequence: CDR1 SNHLY, CDR2 FYNNEI. This CDR3 contains 14 residues. V was cut by 6 bases and J by 5 bases, with 16 bases left in between. DNA of the CDR3: TGTGCCAGCAGCGCTACAGGGATTTCGGAGACCCAGTACTTC. Protein sequence: CASSATGISETQYF.

The J gene is TRBJ1-5, the V gene TRBV27; maybe TRBD1 (6 bases). The CDR3 totals 14 residues. Germline loops: CDR1 MNHEY, CDR2 SMNVEV (reference sequence). V lost 6 bases, J lost 2 bases, and 11 bases lay in between. As DNA, the CDR3 is TGTGCCAGCAGCCCTGAGGGGGGCAATCAGCCCCAGCATTTT. Residues: CASSPEGGNQPQHF.

The chain uses TRBV7-9 and TRBJ2-7; no firm D call. Per germline, CDR1 SEHNR and CDR2 FQNEAQ (reference sequence). The CDR3 contains 14 residues. The V gene lost 0 bases and the J gene lost 2 bases, with 8 bases spanning the gap. CDR3 residues: CASSLAALPYEQYF. DNA for the CDR3: TGTGCCAGCAGCTTAGCTGCGCTCCCCTACGAGCAGTACTTC.

This clone turned up a few times. The rearrangement links TRBV10-3 to TRBJ1-1, with 8 bases identical to TRBD1. CDR3 length: 13 amino acids. Germline lookup yields CDR1 ENHRY and CDR2 SYGVKD. V trimming: 6 bases; J trimming: 1 base; junction bases outside the gene matches: 1. The CDR3 nucleotides are TGTGCCATCAGGGGACAGGAGAACACTGAAGCTTTCTTT. Its protein product is CAIRGQENTEAFF.

This clone was counted a few times. The genes are TRBV28 and TRBJ2-5; TRBD1 matches at 9 bases. The tail of the sequence fits TRBJ2-7 better, so the J call may be wrong. This CDR3 is 14 amino acids long. Germline V gene lookup returns CDR1 MDHEN and CDR2 SYDVKM. The CDR3 protein is CASSTRTGAHEQYF. The CDR3 bases are TGTGCCAGCAGCACGAGGACAGGGGCACACGAGCAGTACTTC.

This rearrangement joins TRBV5-6 to TRBJ2-7, with a weak D call TRBD2 (6 bases). The germline gives CDR1 SGHDT, CDR2 YYEEEE. V lost 4 bases, J lost 3 bases, and 14 bases lay in between. CDR3 length: 14 amino acids. This CDR3 is CASSDTGTRYEQYF. In DNA form, the CDR3 reads TGTGCCAGCAGCGATACCGGGACTCGCTACGAGCAGTACTTC.

The chain joins TRBV6-1 to TRBJ1-2; D gene ambiguous. Germline CDR1 is MNHNS and CDR2 is SASEGT. Trimming cost V 6 bases and J 6 bases, with 14 bases left between them. CDR3 length: 13 residues. The CDR3 sequence is CASRVGSYNGYTF. CDR3 coding DNA: TGTGCCAGCAGGGTTGGGAGCTACAATGGCTACACCTTC.

This clone occurred a few times. The chain employs TRBV5-1 and TRBJ1-5, with TRBD1 matching over 8 bases. This CDR3 is built from 15 residues. V shed 2 bases, J shed 3 bases, and the junction held 4 bases outside the gene matches. Germline V lookup: CDR1 SGHRS, CDR2 YFSETQ. In nucleotides, the CDR3 is TGCGCCAGCAGCTTAGGGACAGGCCCCAATCAGCCCCAGCATTTT. Residues: CASSLGTGPNQPQHF.

This clone was counted at least ten times. The CDR3 region is CASSLRLAVAGELFF. The CDR3 DNA reads TGTGCCAGCAGCCTCCGTTTAGCTGTAGCCGGGGAGCTGTTTTTT. The chain has TRBV11-2 and TRBJ2-2, with unresolved D. This CDR3 contains 15 residues. Germline CDR1 reads SGHAT; CDR2 reads FQNNGV. V lost 5 bases and J lost 6, with 16 bases in between.

This clone appeared a few times. The chain has TRBV7-9 and TRBJ2-7, with TRBD1 matching 10 bases. Germline CDR1 and CDR2: SEHNR and FQNEAQ (reference sequence). Germline trimming cut 5 bases from V and 3 bases from J; bases unmatched to any gene: 4. This CDR3 comprises 14 residues. CDR3 DNA: TGTGCCAGCAGCCGGGGACAGGGGTTCTACGAGCAGTACTTC. Encoded protein: CASSRGQGFYEQYF.

This clone was counted only a few times. V usage is TRBV5-5 and J usage is TRBJ2-4; possible D gene TRBD1, 5 bases. Germline V lookup: CDR1 SGHKS, CDR2 YYEKEE (reference sequence). V gave up 3 bases and J gave up 16 bases, with 17 bases separating them. The CDR3 spans 12 residues. The DNA of the CDR3 is TGTGCCAGCAGCTACCCTCAGGGTTTTCCATACTTC. This gives the protein CASSYPQGFPYF. Together with reference TRBV5-5 and TRBJ2-4, the CDR3 gives the full variable domain: DAGVTQSPTHLIKTRGQQVTLRCSPISGHKSVSWYQQVLGQGPQFIFQYYEKEERGRGNFPDRFSARQFPNYSSELNVNALLLGDSALYLCASSYPQGFPYFGAGTRLSVL.

As to this clone: A read error may account for a junction end that differs from germline. The rearrangement joins TRBV10-1 to TRBJ2-1, with 12 bases lining up with TRBD2. This CDR3 region has 19 residues. The germline V gene has CDR1 WNHNN and CDR2 SYGVQD (reference sequence). The CDR3 loop is CASSESRGLAGSSHNEQFF. CDR3 bases: TGCGCCAGCAGTGAGTCGCGTGGACTAGCGGGAAGCTCCCACAATGAGCAGTTCTTC.

This clone has only a few counts. The J gene is TRBJ2-1, the V gene TRBV29-1; 10 nucleotides match TRBD2. Germline trimming cut 7 bases from V and 4 bases from J; bases unmatched to any gene: 16. This CDR3 has 17 residues. Germline values: CDR1 SQVTM, CDR2 ANQGSEA. The CDR3 nucleotides read TGCAGCGCCCGTGGCGTAGCGGGAGGCTACGGATACAATGAGCAGTTCTTC. It specifies CSARGVAGGYGYNEQFF.

CDR3 in amino acids: CASLPGHTDTQYF. In DNA, the CDR3 is TGTGCCAGCCTCCCAGGGCACACAGATACGCAGTATTTT. The chain carries TRBV28 and TRBJ2-3; D might be TRBD1 (5 bases). The ends were cut back, 8 bases at V and 2 bases at J, with 11 bases in the middle. Germline V gene sequence: CDR1 MDHEN, CDR2 SYDVKM. The CDR3 covers 13 residues.